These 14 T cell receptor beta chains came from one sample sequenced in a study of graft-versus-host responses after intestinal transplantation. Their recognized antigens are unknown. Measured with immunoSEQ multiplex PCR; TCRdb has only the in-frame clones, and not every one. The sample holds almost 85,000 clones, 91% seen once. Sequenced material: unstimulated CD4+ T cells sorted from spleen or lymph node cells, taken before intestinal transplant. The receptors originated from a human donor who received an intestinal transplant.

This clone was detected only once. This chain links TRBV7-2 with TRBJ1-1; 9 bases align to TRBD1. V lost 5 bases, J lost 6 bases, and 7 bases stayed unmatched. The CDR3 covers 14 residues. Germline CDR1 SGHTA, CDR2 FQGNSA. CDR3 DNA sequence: TGTGCCAGCAGCCGACAGGGGGGAACGTCTGAAGCTTTCTTT. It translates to CASSRQGGTSEAFF.

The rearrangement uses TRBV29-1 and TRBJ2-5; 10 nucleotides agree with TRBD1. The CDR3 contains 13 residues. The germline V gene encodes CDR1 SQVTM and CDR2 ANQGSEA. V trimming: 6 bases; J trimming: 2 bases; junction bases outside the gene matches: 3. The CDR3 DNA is TGCAGCGTCTGGACAGGGGGACAAGAGACCCAGTACTTC. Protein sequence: CSVWTGGQETQYF.

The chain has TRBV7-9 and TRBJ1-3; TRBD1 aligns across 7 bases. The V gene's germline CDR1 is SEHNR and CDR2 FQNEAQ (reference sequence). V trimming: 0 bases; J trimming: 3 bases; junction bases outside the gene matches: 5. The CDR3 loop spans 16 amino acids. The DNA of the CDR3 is TGTGCCAGCAGCTTAGCGAAAGGGACAGTTGGAAACACCATATATTTT. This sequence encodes CASSLAKGTVGNTIYF.

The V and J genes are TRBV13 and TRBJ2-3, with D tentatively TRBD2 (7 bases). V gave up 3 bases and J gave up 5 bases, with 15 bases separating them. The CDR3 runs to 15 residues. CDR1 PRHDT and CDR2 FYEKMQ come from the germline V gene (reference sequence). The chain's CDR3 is CASSFWGGLQDTQYF. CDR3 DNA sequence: TGTGCCAGCAGCTTTTGGGGGGGCTTACAAGATACGCAGTATTTT.

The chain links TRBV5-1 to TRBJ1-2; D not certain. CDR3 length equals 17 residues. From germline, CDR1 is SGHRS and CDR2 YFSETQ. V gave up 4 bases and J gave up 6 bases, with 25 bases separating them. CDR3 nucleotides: TGCGCCAGCAGCCCCCAACCCCAGTGGGGAGGTGGGAATGGCTACACCTTC. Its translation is CASSPQPQWGGGNGYTF.

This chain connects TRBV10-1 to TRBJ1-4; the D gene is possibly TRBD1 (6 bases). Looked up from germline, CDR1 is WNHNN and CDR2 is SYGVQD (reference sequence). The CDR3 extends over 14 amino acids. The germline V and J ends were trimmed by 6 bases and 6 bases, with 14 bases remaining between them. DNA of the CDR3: TGCGCCAGCAGCAGGGGACGGAACGATGAAAAACTGTTTTTT. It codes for CASSRGRNDEKLFF.

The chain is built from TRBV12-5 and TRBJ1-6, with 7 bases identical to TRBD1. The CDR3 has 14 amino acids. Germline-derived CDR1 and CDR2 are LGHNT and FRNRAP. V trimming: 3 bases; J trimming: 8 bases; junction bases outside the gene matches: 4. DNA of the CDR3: TGTGCTAGTGGTTTAGGACAGGCGTATTCACCCCTCCACTTT. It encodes CASGLGQAYSPLHF.

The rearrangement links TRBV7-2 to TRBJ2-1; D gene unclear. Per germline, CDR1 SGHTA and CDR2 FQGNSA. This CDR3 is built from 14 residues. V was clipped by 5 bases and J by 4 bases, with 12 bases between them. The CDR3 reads CASSPPGPYNEQFF. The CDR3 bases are TGTGCCAGCAGCCCCCCTGGGCCTTACAATGAGCAGTTCTTC.

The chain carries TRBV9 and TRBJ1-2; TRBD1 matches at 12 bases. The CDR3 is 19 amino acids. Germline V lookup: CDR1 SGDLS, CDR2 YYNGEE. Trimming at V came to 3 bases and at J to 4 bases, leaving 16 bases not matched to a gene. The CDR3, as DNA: TGTGCCAGCAGCGGAGACAGCAACCGGGACAGGGGGCGCGGCTATGGCTACACCTTC. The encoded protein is CASSGDSNRDRGRGYGYTF.

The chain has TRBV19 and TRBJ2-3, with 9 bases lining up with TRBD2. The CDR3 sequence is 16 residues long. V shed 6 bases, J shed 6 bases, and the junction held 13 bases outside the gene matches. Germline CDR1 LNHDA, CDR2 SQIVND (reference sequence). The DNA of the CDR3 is TGTGCCAGTAGACTCCTTAGCGGGGGTAAATCCGATACGCAGTATTTT. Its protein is CASRLLSGGKSDTQYF.

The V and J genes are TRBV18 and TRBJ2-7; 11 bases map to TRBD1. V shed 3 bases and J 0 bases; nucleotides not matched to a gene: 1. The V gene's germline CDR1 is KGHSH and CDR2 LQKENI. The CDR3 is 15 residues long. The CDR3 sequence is CASSPGTGGSYEQYF. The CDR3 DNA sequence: TGTGCCAGCTCACCCGGGACAGGGGGCTCCTACGAGCAGTACTTC.

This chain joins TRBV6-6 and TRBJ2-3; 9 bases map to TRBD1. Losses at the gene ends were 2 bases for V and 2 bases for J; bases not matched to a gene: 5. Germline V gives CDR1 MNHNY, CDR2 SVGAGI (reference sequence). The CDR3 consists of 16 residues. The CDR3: CASSYGQGRSTDTQYF. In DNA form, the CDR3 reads TGTGCCAGCAGTTACGGACAGGGGCGATCCACAGATACGCAGTATTTT.

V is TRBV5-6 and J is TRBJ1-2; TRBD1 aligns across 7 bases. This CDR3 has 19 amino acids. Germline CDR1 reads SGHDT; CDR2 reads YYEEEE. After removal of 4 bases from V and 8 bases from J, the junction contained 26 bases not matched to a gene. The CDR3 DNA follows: TGTGCCAGCAGCCTACGGCAGGGGGTTTCTATCTCGGAAAGAGAGGGCTACACCTTC. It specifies CASSLRQGVSISEREGYTF.

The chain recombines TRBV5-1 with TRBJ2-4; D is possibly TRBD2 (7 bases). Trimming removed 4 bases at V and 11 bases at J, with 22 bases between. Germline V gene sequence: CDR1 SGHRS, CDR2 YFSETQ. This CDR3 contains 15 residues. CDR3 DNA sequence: TGCGCCAGCAGCGTTGGTAGGGGGGGGGCCCCTGTTCAGTACTTC. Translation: CASSVGRGGAPVQYF.